Shown below are 21 T cell receptor beta chains from a single sample sequenced in a study of T cells after yellow fever vaccination. TCRdb ran MiXCR on the 5' RACE reads and lists one entry per CDR3 protein. In the table there are under 600,000 distinct CDR3 sequences, approximately 13% of which are singletons. This sample comprised PBMCs, obtained on the day of the yellow fever booster vaccination. These receptors originate from a man aged 30 to 45 who received the YFV17D yellow fever vaccine.

The sample holds a few counts of this clonotype. This sequence joins TRBV24-1 and TRBJ2-1, with D possibly being TRBD2 (5 bases). From germline, CDR1 is KGHDR and CDR2 SFDVKD. The length of the CDR3 is 14 residues. Trimming cost V 6 bases and J 6 bases, with 14 bases left between them. The CDR3 is CATSRATSGNEQFF. The CDR3 DNA reads as TGTGCCACCAGTAGGGCTACTAGTGGCAATGAGCAGTTCTTC.

The chain links TRBV5-1 to TRBJ2-3, with D perhaps TRBD1 or TRBD2 (6 bases each). CDR3 length equals 16 residues. In germline, CDR1 is SGHRS, CDR2 YFSETQ. The V end was cut by 1 base, the J end by 0 bases, with 12 bases between. The CDR3 DNA is TGCGCCAGCAGCTTGTTTCAGGGGACTAGCACAGATACGCAGTATTTT. Translating it yields CASSLFQGTSTDTQYF. The full variable domain, rest sourced from reference TRBV5-1 and TRBJ2-3, is KAGVTQTPRYLIKTRGQQVTLSCSPISGHRSVSWYQQTPGQGLQFLFEYFSETQRNKGNFPGRFSGRQFSNSRSEMNVSTLELGDSALYLCASSLFQGTSTDTQYFGPGTRLTVL.

V gene TRBV27 combines with J gene TRBJ2-7; D uncertain. In germline, CDR1 is MNHEY, CDR2 SMNVEV (reference sequence). This CDR3 has 15 amino acids. Trimming stripped 6 bases from V and 3 bases from J, with 18 bases between. The CDR3 is CASSEAKAGYYEQYF. In DNA, the CDR3 is TGTGCCAGCAGCGAAGCCAAGGCAGGATACTACGAGCAGTACTTC.

This clonotype was picked up a small number of times. The CDR3: CASSLSSGRLDEQYF. CDR3 nucleotides: TGTGCCAGCAGCTTGTCTAGCGGGAGACTGGACGAGCAGTACTTC. This chain uses TRBV7-2 with TRBJ2-7, with 10 bases identical to TRBD2. The CDR3 runs to 15 residues. Germline-derived CDR1 and CDR2 are SGHTA and FQGNSA. The V segment lost 3 bases and the J segment 5 bases; nucleotides outside the gene matches: 7.

J is TRBJ2-7 and V is TRBV6-2 or TRBV6-3; TRBD2 matches at 15 bases. There are 15 residues in the CDR3. In germline, CDR1 is MNHEY, CDR2 SVGEGT. The trim removed 6 bases at V and 10 bases at J, leaving 10 bases unmatched. The CDR3: CASRAPGLAGGRQYF. The CDR3 nucleotides are TGTGCCAGCAGGGCACCGGGACTAGCGGGAGGTCGTCAGTACTTC.

This clonotype was counted a few times. The gene calls are TRBV7-2 and TRBJ2-7; D remains unclear. The CDR3 covers 13 residues. CDR1 and CDR2 from the germline V gene are SGHTA and FQGNSA. Trimming took off 1 base at V and 3 bases at J, with 7 bases between the two ends. As DNA, the CDR3 is TGTGCCAGCAGCTTAGGACCGATCTACGAGCAGTACTTC. Translation gives CASSLGPIYEQYF.

This chain links TRBV9 with TRBJ2-3; 9 positions match TRBD2. This CDR3 is 15 amino acids long. V lost 3 bases, J lost 4 bases, and 6 bases stayed unmatched. The germline V gene encodes CDR1 SGDLS and CDR2 YYNGEE. The CDR3 region is CASSASGRPSDTQYF. The DNA of the CDR3 is TGTGCCAGCAGCGCAAGCGGGAGGCCCTCAGATACGCAGTATTTT. The variable domain in full, with the rest retrieved from reference TRBV9 and TRBJ2-3, is DSGVTQTPKHLITATGQRVTLRCSPRSGDLSVYWYQQSLDQGLQFLIQYYNGEERAKGNILERFSAQQFPDLHSELNLSSLELGDSALYFCASSASGRPSDTQYFGPGTRLTVL.

The chain recombines TRBV10-3 with TRBJ2-5, with 11 bases fitting TRBD2. CDR3 length: 15 residues. Germline V lookup: CDR1 ENHRY, CDR2 SYGVKD. V gave up 6 bases and J gave up 4 bases; unmatched junction bases: 7. The CDR3 loop reads CAIRGLAEGRETQYF. CDR3 coding DNA: TGTGCCATCAGGGGACTAGCGGAAGGGAGAGAGACCCAGTACTTC.

This chain joins TRBV6-2 or TRBV6-3 and TRBJ2-1; 10 nucleotides align to TRBD2. The CDR3 totals 17 residues. Per germline, CDR1 MNHEY and CDR2 SVGEGT. J was trimmed by 4 bases and V by 6 bases; bases with no gene match: 12. The CDR3 sequence is CASRPLRSGRVYNEQFF. The CDR3 region has the DNA TGTGCCAGCAGGCCTTTACGGAGCGGGAGGGTTTACAATGAGCAGTTCTTC.

This clonotype has ten or more counts. The CDR3 protein is CASSQGPTGLYGYTF. In DNA form, the CDR3 reads TGTGCCAGCAGCCAAGGGCCCACAGGACTTTATGGCTACACCTTC. The rearrangement uses TRBV3-1 and TRBJ1-2, with a possible D match to TRBD1 (5 bases). The germline CDR1 and CDR2 sequences are LGHDT and YNNKEL (reference sequence). The CDR3 loop spans 15 amino acids. V was cut by 1 base and J by 5 bases, with 14 bases left in between. The whole variable domain, remainder taken from reference TRBV3-1 and TRBJ1-2, is DTAVSQTPKYLVTQMGNDKSIKCEQNLGHDTMYWYKQDSKKFLKIMFSYNNKELIINETVPNRFSPKSPDKAHLNLHINSLELGDSAVYFCASSQGPTGLYGYTFGSGTRLTVV.

The genes are TRBV7-6 and TRBJ1-1, with 7 bases fitting TRBD1. Trimming removed 5 bases from V and 0 bases from J; junction bases left unmatched: 6. The CDR3 consists of 15 residues. Germline V gene data show CDR1 as SGHVS and CDR2 as FNYEAQ. The DNA for the CDR3 is TGTGCCAGCAGCCTGAACAGGGGTATGAACACTGAAGCTTTCTTT. Protein sequence: CASSLNRGMNTEAFF.

The genes are TRBV20-1 and TRBJ2-7, with a possible D match to TRBD2 (5 bases). Germline lookup yields CDR1 DFQATT and CDR2 SNEGSKA (reference sequence). CDR3 size: 13 residues. Trimming left V 4 bases short and J 3 bases short, with 13 bases between. In nucleotides, the CDR3 is TGCAGTGCTAATAGCGCAGAAGACTACGAGCAGTACTTC. As protein: CSANSAEDYEQYF.

This clonotype was counted ten times or more. The chain carries TRBV20-1 and TRBJ2-7; TRBD1 or TRBD2 may be the D gene (6 bases each). V lost 3 bases, J lost 2 bases, and 17 bases lay in between. This CDR3 comprises 15 residues. Germline V gene sequence: CDR1 DFQATT, CDR2 SNEGSKA (reference sequence). This chain's CDR3 is CSASEIGGQAYEQYF. Written as DNA, the CDR3 is TGCAGTGCTAGTGAAATAGGGGGGCAAGCCTACGAGCAGTACTTC.

This clonotype was counted a few times. The V call is TRBV9, the J call TRBJ2-1, with D tentatively TRBD2 (7 bases). The CDR3 extends over 15 amino acids. V shed 1 base and J shed 4 bases, with 12 bases lying between them. Germline CDR1 is SGDLS and CDR2 is YYNGEE. This CDR3 reads CASSVSGGPYNEQFF. The CDR3 DNA follows: TGTGCCAGCAGCGTATCGGGGGGCCCTTACAATGAGCAGTTCTTC.

This clonotype turned up a few times. V usage is TRBV6-2 or TRBV6-3 and J usage is TRBJ2-5; no clear D. Trimming removed 5 bases at V and 5 bases at J, with 12 bases between. Per germline, CDR1 MNHEY and CDR2 SVGEGT. CDR3 length: 13 residues. As DNA, the CDR3 is TGTGCCAGCAGTGACCCGAATGGCGAGACCCAGTACTTC. It specifies CASSDPNGETQYF.

There are a few counts of this clonotype. V usage is TRBV12-3 or TRBV12-4 and J usage is TRBJ2-7; TRBD2 agrees at 12 bases. Losses at the gene ends were 2 bases for V and 5 bases for J; bases not matched to a gene: 16. The CDR3 runs to 19 residues. The CDR3 here is CASSLSPGRLAGVEDEQYF. Written as DNA, the CDR3 is TGTGCCAGCAGTTTATCGCCCGGGAGACTAGCGGGAGTTGAGGACGAGCAGTACTTC.

In its sample, this clonotype was seen many times. The gene calls are TRBV20-1 and TRBJ2-5; a weak D match, TRBD2 (6 bases). The germline V gene has CDR1 DFQATT and CDR2 SNEGSKA (reference sequence). Trimming shortened V by 7 bases and J by 2 bases, and 8 bases separated the two germline ends. The CDR3 contains 11 residues. CDR3 loop: CSGTTQETQYF. The CDR3 DNA follows: TGCAGTGGGACTACACAAGAGACCCAGTACTTC.

The rearrangement uses TRBV11-2 and TRBJ2-5, with 8 bases aligning to TRBD2. In germline, CDR1 is SGHAT, CDR2 FQNNGV. V lost 5 bases to trimming and J lost 8 bases; unmatched junction nucleotides: 10. The CDR3 runs to 14 residues. The CDR3 nucleotides read TGTGCCAGCAGCGAACGAGCGGGGGCGGAAACCCAGTACTTC. It codes for CASSERAGAETQYF.

This clonotype was picked up a small number of times. The CDR3 loop is CASSLAVHQQGNEQFF. The CDR3 DNA reads as TGCGCCAGCAGCTTGGCCGTTCATCAGCAGGGTAATGAGCAGTTCTTC. The chain combines TRBV5-1 with TRBJ2-1, with D possibly being TRBD1 (5 bases). The V gene's germline CDR1 is SGHRS and CDR2 YFSETQ. V shed 0 bases and J shed 7 bases, with 17 bases lying between them. CDR3 length: 16 residues.

The rearrangement links TRBV29-1 to TRBJ2-7, with D perhaps given as TRBD1 or TRBD2 (8 bases each). The V end was cut by 4 bases, the J end by 5 bases, with 21 bases between. Germline CDR1 and CDR2: SQVTM and ANQGSEA. The CDR3 length is 15 residues. The CDR3 loop reads CSVGYSGTGSNEQYF. CDR3 DNA sequence: TGCAGCGTTGGCTATAGCGGGACAGGTTCTAACGAGCAGTACTTC.

This clonotype was seen only a few times. The chain links TRBV11-2 to TRBJ2-7; D not resolved. Germline-derived CDR1 and CDR2 are SGHAT and FQNNGV. V lost 5 bases, J lost 0 bases, and 11 bases lay in between. The CDR3 totals 14 residues. The CDR3 nucleotides are TGTGCCAGCAGCATCCTTGTACACTCCTACGAGCAGTACTTC. This gives the protein CASSILVHSYEQYF. The complete variable domain, with remaining parts taken from reference TRBV11-2 and TRBJ2-7, reads EAGVAQSPRYKIIEKRQSVAFWCNPISGHATLYWYQQILGQGPKLLIQFQNNGVVDDSQLPKDRFSAERLKGVDSTLKIQPAKLEDSAVYLCASSILVHSYEQYFGPGTRLTVT.